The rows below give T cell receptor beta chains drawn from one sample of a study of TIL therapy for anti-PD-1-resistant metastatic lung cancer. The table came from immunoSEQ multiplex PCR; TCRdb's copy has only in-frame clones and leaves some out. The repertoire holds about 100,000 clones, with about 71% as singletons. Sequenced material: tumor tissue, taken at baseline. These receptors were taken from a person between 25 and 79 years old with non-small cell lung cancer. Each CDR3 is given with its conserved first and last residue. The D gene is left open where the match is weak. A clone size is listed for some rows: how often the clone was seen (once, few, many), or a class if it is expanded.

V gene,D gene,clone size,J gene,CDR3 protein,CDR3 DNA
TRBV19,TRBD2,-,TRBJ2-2,CASRLAGGPETGELFF,TGTGCCAGTCGACTAGCGGGAGGGCCGGAGACCGGGGAGCTGTTTTTT
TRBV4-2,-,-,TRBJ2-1,CASSQAGRSSYNEQFF,TGTGCCAGCAGCCAAGCGGGCCGGAGCTCCTACAATGAGCAGTTCTTC
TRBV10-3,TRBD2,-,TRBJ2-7,CAIRVGLVYEQYF,TGTGCCATCAGGGTGGGACTAGTCTACGAGCAGTACTTC
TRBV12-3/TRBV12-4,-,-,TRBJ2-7,CASGILYEQYF,TGTGCCAGCGGCATCTTGTACGAGCAGTACTTC
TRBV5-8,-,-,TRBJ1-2,CASDAGTPGGGYTF,TGTGCCAGCGACGCCGGGACACCGGGCGGTGGCTACACCTTC
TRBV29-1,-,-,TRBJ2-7,CSVDIWGGEQYF,TGCAGCGTTGATATCTGGGGCGGCGAGCAGTACTTC
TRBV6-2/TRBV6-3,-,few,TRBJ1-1,CASSYRPNTEAFF,TGTGCCAGCAGTTACAGGCCGAACACTGAAGCTTTCTTT
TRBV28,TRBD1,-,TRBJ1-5,CASSPQGVGNQPQHF,TGTGCCAGCAGCCCACAGGGGGTAGGGAATCAGCCCCAGCATTTT
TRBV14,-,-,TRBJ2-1,CASSQGKRSNYNEQFF,TGTGCCAGCAGCCAAGGCAAAAGGTCTAACTACAATGAGCAGTTCTTC
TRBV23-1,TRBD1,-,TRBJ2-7,CASTLPTGVYEQYF,TGCGCCAGCACCTTACCGACAGGGGTCTACGAGCAGTACTTC
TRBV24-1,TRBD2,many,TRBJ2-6,CASSGGRGANVLTF,TGTGCCTCCTCCGGGGGGAGGGGGGCCAACGTCCTGACTTTC
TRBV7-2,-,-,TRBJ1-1,CASSLGGGGGEAFF,TGTGCCAGCAGCTTAGGGGGGGGCGGAGGTGAAGCTTTCTTT
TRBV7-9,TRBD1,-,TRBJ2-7,CASRDRGQYEQYF,TGTGCCAGCCGCGACAGGGGACAGTACGAGCAGTACTTC
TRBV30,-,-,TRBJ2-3,CAWSRSGVDTQYF,TGTGCCTGGAGTAGATCGGGGGTGGATACGCAGTATTTT
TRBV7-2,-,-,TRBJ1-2,CASSLGRVLYGYTF,TGTGCCAGCAGCTTAGGGAGGGTCTTGTATGGCTACACCTTC
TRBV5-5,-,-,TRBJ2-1,CASSLSLNNEQFF,TGTGCCAGCAGCTTGTCTTTGAACAATGAGCAGTTCTTC
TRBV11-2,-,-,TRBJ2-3,CASSQNRGLTDTQYF,TGTGCCAGCAGCCAAAACAGGGGACTCACAGATACGCAGTATTTT
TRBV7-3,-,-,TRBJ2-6,CASSPLGRKSGANVLTF,TGTGCCAGCAGCCCTCTAGGTCGGAAGTCTGGGGCCAACGTCCTGACTTTC
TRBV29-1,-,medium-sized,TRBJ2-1,CSVLSYNEQFF,TGCAGCGTTCTTAGTTACAATGAGCAGTTCTTC
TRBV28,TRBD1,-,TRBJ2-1,CASSIPAGQGSYNEQFF,TGTGCCAGCAGTATCCCCGCGGGACAGGGGTCCTACAATGAGCAGTTCTTC
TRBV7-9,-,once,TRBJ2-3,CASKRVSSTDTQYF,TGTGCCAGCAAGAGGGTTTCCAGCACAGATACGCAGTATTTT
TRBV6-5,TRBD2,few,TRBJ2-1,CASSYTSSGGAHEQFF,TGTGCCAGCAGTTACACTTCTAGCGGGGGGGCCCATGAGCAGTTCTTC
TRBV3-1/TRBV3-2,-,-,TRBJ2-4,CASSQGAKNIQYF,TGTGCCAGCAGCCAGGGAGCCAAAAACATTCAGTACTTC
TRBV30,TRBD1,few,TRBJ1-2,CAWSGDRVNYGYTF,TGTGCCTGGAGTGGGGACAGAGTTAACTATGGCTACACCTTC
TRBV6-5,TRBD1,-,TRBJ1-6,CASSYQGVANSPLHF,TGTGCCAGCAGTTACCAGGGGGTAGCGAATTCACCCCTCCACTTT
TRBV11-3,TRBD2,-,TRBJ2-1,CASSLAGGYNEQFF,TGTGCCAGCAGCTTAGCGGGAGGGTACAATGAGCAGTTCTTC
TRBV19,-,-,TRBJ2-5,CASSIGAGPQETQYF,TGTGCCAGTAGTATAGGGGCGGGGCCCCAAGAGACCCAGTACTTC
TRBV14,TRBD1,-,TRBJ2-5,CASSFATGGAETQYF,TGTGCCAGCAGCTTTGCGACAGGGGGCGCAGAGACCCAGTACTTC
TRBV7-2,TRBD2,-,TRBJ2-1,CASSLQAGGPRNEQFF,TGTGCCAGCAGCTTACAAGCGGGGGGCCCCCGCAATGAGCAGTTCTTC
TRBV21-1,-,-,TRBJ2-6,CASSPRASGANVLTF,TGTGCCAGCAGCCCCCGGGCCTCTGGGGCCAACGTCCTGACTTTC
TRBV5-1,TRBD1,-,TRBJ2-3,CASSSSRGWPDTQYF,TGCGCCAGCAGCTCGAGCAGGGGGTGGCCAGATACGCAGTATTTT
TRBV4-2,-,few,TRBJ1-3,CASSQEPGVSSGNTIYF,TGTGCCAGCAGCCAAGAACCAGGGGTAAGTTCTGGAAACACCATATATTTT
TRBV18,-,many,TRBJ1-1,CASSQTTENTEAFF,TGTGCCAGCTCACAAACGACAGAGAACACTGAAGCTTTCTTT
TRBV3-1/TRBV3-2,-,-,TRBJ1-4,CASSPAGATNEKLFF,TGTGCCAGCAGCCCAGCAGGGGCAACTAATGAAAAACTGTTTTTT
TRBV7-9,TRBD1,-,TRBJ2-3,CASSLSGGNTDTQYF,TGTGCCAGCAGCTTATCAGGGGGAAACACAGATACGCAGTATTTT
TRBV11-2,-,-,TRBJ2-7,CASSFTSPGVYEQYF,TGTGCCAGCAGCTTTACTAGCCCCGGGGTCTACGAGCAGTACTTC
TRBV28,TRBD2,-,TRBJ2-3,CASSSPYSLAGDTDTQYF,TGTGCCAGCAGTTCACCTTACTCACTAGCGGGGGACACAGATACGCAGTATTTT
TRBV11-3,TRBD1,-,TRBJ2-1,CASSLGTGTGNNEQFF,TGTGCCAGCAGCTTAGGTACCGGGACAGGTAACAATGAGCAGTTCTTC
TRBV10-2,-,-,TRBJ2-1,CASSESTIEQFF,TGCGCCAGCAGTGAGTCGACTATTGAGCAGTTCTTC
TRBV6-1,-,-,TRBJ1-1,CASSERGDTEAFF,TGTGCCAGCAGTGAAAGGGGGGACACTGAAGCTTTCTTT
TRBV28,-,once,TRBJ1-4,CASSPRRGREKLFF,TGTGCCAGCAGTCCCCGCAGGGGAAGAGAAAAACTGTTTTTT
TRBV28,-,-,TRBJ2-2,CASGLPGQGSGELFF,TGTGCCAGCGGACTCCCGGGCCAGGGATCCGGGGAGCTGTTTTTT